Below are 22 T cell receptor beta chains sequenced from a single sample in a study of CD8 T cells in Susac syndrome. Random hexamers served to reverse transcribe about 0.5 to 1 ug RNA. MiXCR was run by TCRdb on the immunoSEQ multiplex PCR reads, yielding one entry per CDR3 protein. The repertoire includes approximately 150,000 distinct CDR3 sequences, about 90% of them detected once, and 0.08% sits in the top ten. The source material was CD4+ T cells from PBMCs. These receptors were collected from a human donor in good health.

In this sample, this clonotype turned up once. The V gene is TRBV28, the J gene TRBJ2-5, with 8 positions matching TRBD1. Germline assignment: CDR1 MDHEN and CDR2 SYDVKM. After removal of 2 bases from V and 6 bases from J, the junction contained 5 bases not matched to a gene. This CDR3 spans 14 amino acids. This CDR3 reads CASSLGGQGQTQYF. CDR3 DNA sequence: TGTGCCAGCAGTTTAGGCGGACAGGGACAGACCCAGTACTTC.

The rearrangement links TRBV19 to TRBJ1-5, with 9 bases identical to TRBD1. CDR1 LNHDA and CDR2 SQIVND come from the germline V gene (reference sequence). The CDR3 runs to 15 residues. Trimming removed 5 bases from V and 4 bases from J; junction bases left unmatched: 6. DNA of the CDR3: TGTGCCAGTAGTGCGGACAGGGGCGCGAATCAGCCCCAGCATTTT. Protein: CASSADRGANQPQHF.

The chain links TRBV4-3 to TRBJ2-2; 9 nucleotides line up with TRBD2. The CDR3 covers 15 residues. CDR1 and CDR2 (germline): LGHNA, YSLEER. J gave up 6 bases and V 6 bases, and 8 bases lay outside the gene matches. CDR3 region: CASSPGLALSGELFF. In DNA, the CDR3 is TGCGCCAGCAGTCCGGGACTAGCTCTTTCCGGGGAGCTGTTTTTT.

The rearrangement uses TRBV7-7 and TRBJ2-2; no reliable D call. The germline CDR1 and CDR2 sequences are SSHAT and FNYEAQ (reference sequence). The CDR3 loop spans 14 amino acids. Between the trimmed V and J ends, which lost 1 base and 4 bases, there was a span of 7 bases. In DNA form, the CDR3 reads TGTGCCAGCAGCTTAGGACCTACCACCGGGGAGCTGTTTTTT. Translated, it gives CASSLGPTTGELFF.

The V gene is TRBV28, the J gene TRBJ2-7; a weak D match, TRBD1 (6 bases). This CDR3 is built from 15 residues. The V and J ends lost 5 bases and 3 bases respectively, with 17 bases between them. The germline CDR1 and CDR2 sequences are MDHEN and SYDVKM. CDR3 bases: TGTGCCAGCAGTCTCTTGGCCAGGGACAACTACGAGCAGTACTTC. Amino acids: CASSLLARDNYEQYF. Full variable domain (rest looked up from reference TRBV28 and TRBJ2-7): DVKVTQSSRYLVKRTGEKVFLECVQDMDHENMFWYRQDPGLGLRLIYFSYDVKMKEKGDIPEGYSVSREKKERFSLILESASTNQTSMYLCASSLLARDNYEQYFGPGTRLTVT.

This clonotype was seen just once. The chain links TRBV25-1 to TRBJ1-2; 9 bases map to TRBD1. Germline values: CDR1 MGHDK, CDR2 SYGVNS. The CDR3 consists of 13 residues. V was pared by 6 bases and J by 3 bases, with 2 bases of the junction left unmatched. CDR3 coding DNA: TGTGCCAGCAGACAGGGGGCCCACTATGGCTACACCTTC. Protein: CASRQGAHYGYTF.

The CDR3 here is CASSVGGAGANVLTF. CDR3 nucleotides: TGTGCCAGCAGCGTAGGGGGGGCTGGGGCCAACGTCCTGACTTTC. The chain combines TRBV9 with TRBJ2-6, with D possibly being TRBD2 (6 bases). CDR1 is SGDLS, CDR2 YYNGEE, per germline. The germline V and J ends were trimmed by 0 bases and 2 bases, with 6 bases remaining between them. This CDR3 is 15 amino acids long. Combining the CDR3 with reference TRBV9 and TRBJ2-6 gives the whole variable domain DSGVTQTPKHLITATGQRVTLRCSPRSGDLSVYWYQQSLDQGLQFLIQYYNGEERAKGNILERFSAQQFPDLHSELNLSSLELGDSALYFCASSVGGAGANVLTFGAGSRLTVL.

The chain links TRBV20-1 to TRBJ2-1, with D perhaps matching TRBD2 (6 bases). The CDR3 covers 12 residues. Trimming took 3 bases from V and 9 from J, leaving 12 bases between them. CDR1 and CDR2 from the germline V gene are DFQATT and SNEGSKA (reference sequence). CDR3 DNA sequence: TGCAGTGCTAGCGGGGGTAAAGGTGAGCAGTTCTTC. Protein sequence: CSASGGKGEQFF.

In DNA form, the CDR3 reads TGCAGTGCTATCCGCAGCCCTAGGGACACTGAAGCTTTCTTT. The encoded protein is CSAIRSPRDTEAFF. The gene calls are TRBV20-1 and TRBJ1-1; D is unresolved. V gave up 4 bases and J gave up 3 bases, with 15 bases separating them. Germline CDR1 reads DFQATT; CDR2 reads SNEGSKA (reference sequence). This CDR3 comprises 14 residues.

The genes are TRBV23-1 and TRBJ2-4; D unresolved. TRBV23-1 is an open reading frame whose function is uncertain. Trimming stripped 5 bases from V and 6 bases from J, with 5 bases between. The CDR3 is 11 residues long. The CDR3 DNA sequence: TGCGCCAGCAGTAACGGAAACATTCAGTACTTC. Amino acid sequence: CASSNGNIQYF.

This clonotype has only one observation. The V and J genes are TRBV6-2 or TRBV6-3 and TRBJ1-1; a weak D match, TRBD1 (6 bases). Germline loops: CDR1 MNHEY, CDR2 SVGEGT. V lost 4 bases and J lost 4, with 16 bases in between. The CDR3 covers 15 residues. In DNA form, the CDR3 reads TGTGCCAGCAGTTCCCAGCTCCTAGGGGGCACTGAAGCTTTCTTT. Amino acid sequence: CASSSQLLGGTEAFF.

V gene TRBV5-4 combines with J gene TRBJ2-5; 7 bases align to TRBD2. With V trimmed by 4 bases and J by 3 bases, 9 bases remained unmatched. The V gene's germline CDR1 is SGHNT and CDR2 YYREEE (reference sequence). CDR3 length: 15 residues. The CDR3 DNA reads as TGTGCCAGCAGCCTGCTAGCGGCCAAGAAAGAGACCCAGTACTTC. Encoded protein: CASSLLAAKKETQYF.

The chain recombines TRBV28 with TRBJ2-7; 8 bases match TRBD1. Germline V lookup: CDR1 MDHEN, CDR2 SYDVKM. The CDR3 totals 14 residues. V shed 5 bases and J 1 base; nucleotides not matched to a gene: 4. This CDR3 reads CASSLRTGSYEQYF. Written as DNA, the CDR3 is TGTGCCAGCAGTCTAAGGACAGGGTCCTACGAGCAGTACTTC. Full variable domain (outside the CDR3, taken from reference TRBV28 and TRBJ2-7): DVKVTQSSRYLVKRTGEKVFLECVQDMDHENMFWYRQDPGLGLRLIYFSYDVKMKEKGDIPEGYSVSREKKERFSLILESASTNQTSMYLCASSLRTGSYEQYFGPGTRLTVT.

This chain links TRBV3-1 with TRBJ1-2; 9 bases are shared with TRBD1. CDR1 is LGHDT, CDR2 YNNKEL, per germline (reference sequence). This CDR3 comprises 13 residues. V was clipped by 4 bases and J by 5 bases; unmatched bases: 2. The CDR3 DNA reads as TGTGCCAGCAGCCGGACAGGGGAGTATGGCTACACCTTC. Translating gives CASSRTGEYGYTF.

The V and J genes are TRBV14 and TRBJ1-2; D gene unclear. Germline lookup yields CDR1 SGHDN and CDR2 FVKESK. V shed 4 bases and J shed 8 bases, with 14 bases lying between them. This CDR3 has 13 residues. Here the CDR3 reads CASSLVGLDGYTF. The CDR3 bases are TGTGCCAGCAGCCTGGTTGGCTTGGACGGCTACACCTTC. Full variable domain (missing parts from reference TRBV14 and TRBJ1-2): EAGVTQFPSHSVIEKGQTVTLRCDPISGHDNLYWYRRVMGKEIKFLLHFVKESKQDESGMPNNRFLAERTGGTYSTLKVQPAELEDSGVYFCASSLVGLDGYTFGSGTRLTVV.

The genes are TRBV30 and TRBJ2-1; D might be TRBD1 or TRBD2, each matching 6 bases. In germline, CDR1 is GTSNPN, CDR2 SVGIG (reference sequence). The CDR3 length is 14 residues. Trimming removed 5 bases from V and 1 base from J, with 12 bases in between. Written as DNA, the CDR3 is TGTGCCTGGTATACAGGGAGGTCCTACAATGAGCAGTTCTTC. Protein: CAWYTGRSYNEQFF.

The chain carries TRBV10-1 and TRBJ1-1; D is unclear. The CDR3 is 13 amino acids. Germline CDR1 is WNHNN and CDR2 is SYGVQD (reference sequence). Trimming cost V 4 bases and J 0 bases, with 6 bases left between them. The CDR3, as DNA: TGCGCCAGCAGTGGCGGCTTGAACACTGAAGCTTTCTTT. Amino acid sequence: CASSGGLNTEAFF.

The rearrangement uses TRBV4-1 and TRBJ2-7; D is unresolved. The CDR3 is made up of 14 amino acids. V shed 1 base and J shed 0 bases, with 7 bases lying between them. Germline V gives CDR1 MGHRA, CDR2 YSYEKL. CDR3 sequence: CASSQAEISYEQYF. CDR3 nucleotide sequence: TGCGCCAGCAGCCAAGCGGAGATCTCCTACGAGCAGTACTTC.

The chain carries TRBV29-1 and TRBJ2-3, with D unclear. This CDR3 region has 13 residues. Germline V gene lookup returns CDR1 SQVTM and CDR2 ANQGSEA. Between the trimmed V and J ends, which lost 7 bases and 0 bases, there was a span of 11 bases. CDR3 region: CSAYLTSTDTQYF. The CDR3 DNA sequence: TGCAGCGCCTACTTAACCAGCACAGATACGCAGTATTTT.

V is TRBV18 and J is TRBJ1-3, with no clear D. The CDR3 has 13 amino acids. Trimming cost V 3 bases and J 5 bases, with 8 bases left between them. Germline V gene sequence: CDR1 KGHSH, CDR2 LQKENI. CDR3 protein: CASSPEGRNTIYF. The CDR3 region has the DNA TGTGCCAGCTCACCTGAAGGGAGAAACACCATATATTTT.

The chain joins TRBV4-1 to TRBJ1-4; 10 nucleotides agree with TRBD1. There are 15 residues in the CDR3. V was clipped by 1 base and J by 15 bases; unmatched bases: 11. Germline V lookup: CDR1 MGHRA, CDR2 YSYEKL. The CDR3 nucleotides read TGCGCCAGCAGCCAAGTCGGGACAGGGGATCGGGTTTTGTTTTTT. Translating it yields CASSQVGTGDRVLFF.

V gene TRBV5-1 combines with J gene TRBJ1-1; 8 bases agree with TRBD1. This CDR3 spans 13 amino acids. Trimming removed 7 bases from V and 1 base from J; junction bases left unmatched: 3. Per germline, CDR1 SGHRS and CDR2 YFSETQ. The CDR3 DNA reads TGCGCCAGCCGGACAGGGTGGAACACTGAAGCTTTCTTT. This encodes CASRTGWNTEAFF. The full variable domain, its missing parts supplied by reference TRBV5-1 and TRBJ1-1, is KAGVTQTPRYLIKTRGQQVTLSCSPISGHRSVSWYQQTPGQGLQFLFEYFSETQRNKGNFPGRFSGRQFSNSRSEMNVSTLELGDSALYLCASRTGWNTEAFFGQGTRLTVV.